Following are 13 T cell receptor beta chains from one sample sequenced in a study of blood T cell repertoires in COVID-19. Here immunoSEQ multiplex PCR was the method, and the copy in TCRdb shows in-frame clones only, minus some. Of approximately 42,000 clones listed, around three quarters were seen once; the top ten hold about three fifths. The specimen sequenced was peripheral blood. Receptors were obtained from a man older than 75 with acute or convalescent COVID-19.

The V call is TRBV6-1, the J call TRBJ2-2, with D perhaps TRBD2 (6 bases). V dropped 3 bases and J dropped 5 bases, with 13 bases sitting between them. The CDR3 consists of 15 residues. Germline V gene lookup returns CDR1 MNHNS and CDR2 SASEGT. DNA of the CDR3: TGTGCCAGCAGTGAGGGACTCCAGAGGACCGGGGAGCTGTTTTTT. The encoded protein is CASSEGLQRTGELFF.

The rearrangement uses TRBV3-1 (or the pseudogene TRBV3-2) and TRBJ2-1, with a tentative D call TRBD2 (5 bases). CDR1 LGHDT and CDR2 YNNKEL come from the germline V gene (reference sequence). The germline V and J ends were trimmed by 3 bases and 7 bases, with 13 bases remaining between them. The CDR3 has 14 amino acids. CDR3 sequence (DNA): TGTGCCAGCAGCCAGACCCCCCCGGGGAATGAGCAGTTCTTC. Residues: CASSQTPPGNEQFF.

This clone appeared a few times. The chain employs TRBV7-9 and TRBJ2-3; 8 positions agree with TRBD2. Trimming removed 2 bases from V and 6 bases from J; junction bases left unmatched: 10. Germline CDR1 and CDR2: SEHNR and FQNEAQ (reference sequence). CDR3 size: 16 residues. The CDR3 here is CASSLTTSGVGDTQYF. The CDR3 bases are TGTGCCAGCAGCTTAACTACTAGCGGAGTGGGTGATACGCAGTATTTT.

Concerning this clone itself: The same CDR3 can be traced to other DNA sequences in this sample. The genes are TRBV6-5 and TRBJ1-2; TRBD1 is a possible D gene (6 bases). Trimming cost V 5 bases and J 3 bases, with 10 bases left between them. The CDR3 extends over 13 amino acids. From germline, CDR1 is MNHEY and CDR2 SVGAGI. CDR3 loop: CASSPTGDYGYTF. CDR3 DNA sequence: TGTGCCAGCAGTCCGACAGGCGACTATGGCTACACCTTC.

The V and J genes are TRBV18 and TRBJ1-2; a weak D match, TRBD1 (5 bases). The CDR3 has 13 residues. Germline CDR1 reads KGHSH; CDR2 reads LQKENI. Trimming took 3 bases from V and 8 from J, leaving 13 bases between them. This CDR3 is CASSPAGRLGYTF. Written as DNA, the CDR3 is TGTGCCAGCTCACCGGCGGGACGCTTGGGCTACACCTTC.

In its sample, this clone was seen a few times. The V gene is TRBV6-5, the J gene TRBJ1-4, with unresolved D. This CDR3 has 14 residues. Germline-derived CDR1 and CDR2 are MNHEY and SVGAGI. V lost 2 bases and J lost 0, with 4 bases in between. The CDR3 region has the DNA TGTGCCAGCAGTTACCAAACAACTAATGAAAAACTGTTTTTT. Its translation: CASSYQTTNEKLFF.

This clone was recorded a few times. The CDR3: CASSEWGPGNTIYF. The CDR3 nucleotides read TGTGCCAGCAGTGAATGGGGGCCTGGAAACACCATATATTTT. The chain couples TRBV2 to TRBJ1-3; possibly TRBD1 for D (6 bases). V was pared by 2 bases and J by 2 bases, with 7 bases between. The germline V gene encodes CDR1 SNHLY and CDR2 FYNNEI. The CDR3 is 14 amino acids.

The chain employs TRBV28 and TRBJ1-1, with 11 bases matching TRBD1. Germline trimming cut 7 bases from V and 3 bases from J; bases unmatched to any gene: 22. The CDR3 sequence is 20 residues long. In germline, CDR1 is MDHEN, CDR2 SYDVKM. The CDR3 sequence is CASTSASGGQGAVFDTEAFF. The CDR3 DNA is TGTGCCAGCACCTCTGCCTCCGGAGGACAGGGGGCTGTATTCGACACTGAAGCTTTCTTT.

V gene TRBV10-1 combines with J gene TRBJ2-1; D is possibly TRBD1 (6 bases). From germline, CDR1 is WNHNN and CDR2 SYGVQD (reference sequence). The CDR3 is 15 residues long. The germline V and J ends were trimmed by 6 bases and 4 bases, with 16 bases remaining between them. Written as DNA, the CDR3 is TGCGCCAGCAGCCCGAACAGGGAAAAGTACAATGAGCAGTTCTTC. Protein sequence: CASSPNREKYNEQFF.

The count of this clone is one. The chain couples TRBV6-6 to TRBJ2-7; TRBD2 matches 12 bases. This CDR3 comprises 15 residues. V dropped 6 bases and J dropped 2; count of bases not matched to a gene: 5. Germline loops: CDR1 MNHNY, CDR2 SVGAGI (reference sequence). The CDR3 here is CASSYGLAGPYEQYF. Here the CDR3 DNA reads TGTGCCAGCAGCTACGGACTAGCGGGGCCCTACGAGCAGTACTTC.

This clone turned up a few times. J is TRBJ2-5 and V is TRBV6-5; 7 nucleotides match TRBD2. The V gene's germline CDR1 is MNHEY and CDR2 SVGAGI. This CDR3 spans 14 amino acids. V gave up 0 bases and J gave up 5 bases; unmatched junction bases: 3. CDR3 DNA: TGTGCCAGCAGTTACTCGCGCGGGAGTGAGACCCAGTACTTC. Protein sequence: CASSYSRGSETQYF.

V is TRBV24-1 and J is TRBJ2-2; 9 positions match TRBD2. CDR3 length: 17 amino acids. J gave up 0 bases and V 4 bases, and 5 bases lay outside the gene matches. Germline V gene data show CDR1 as KGHDR and CDR2 as SFDVKD. CDR3 DNA: TGTGCCACCAGTGACCAGACTAGCGGAGCGAACACCGGGGAGCTGTTTTTT. Amino acid sequence: CATSDQTSGANTGELFF.

In its sample, this clone was seen once. The chain links TRBV12-3 or TRBV12-4 to TRBJ2-7; 11 bases match TRBD1. This CDR3 spans 13 amino acids. The J segment lost 6 bases and the V segment lost 8 bases, leaving 6 bases of the junction unmatched. The CDR3 bases are TGTGCCAGCGCGGGACAGGGGGGAATCGAGCAGTACTTC. Amino acid sequence: CASAGQGGIEQYF.